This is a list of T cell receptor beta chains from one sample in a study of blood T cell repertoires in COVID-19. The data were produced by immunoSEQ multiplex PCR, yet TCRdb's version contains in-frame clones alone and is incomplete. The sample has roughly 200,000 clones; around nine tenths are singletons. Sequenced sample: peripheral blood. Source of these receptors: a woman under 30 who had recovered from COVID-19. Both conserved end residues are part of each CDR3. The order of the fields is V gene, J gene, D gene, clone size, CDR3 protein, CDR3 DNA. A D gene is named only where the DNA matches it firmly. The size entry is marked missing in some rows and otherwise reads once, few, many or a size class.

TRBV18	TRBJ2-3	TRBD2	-	CASSPLLAADTQYF	TGTGCCAGCTCACCACTACTAGCGGCAGATACGCAGTATTTT
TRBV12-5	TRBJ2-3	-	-	CASGLVLLAHGSYTQYF	TGTGCTAGTGGTTTGGTACTATTAGCGCACGGGAGTTATACGCAGTATTTT
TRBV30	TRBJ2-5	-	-	CAWSVEMGAKETQYF	TGTGCCTGGAGTGTTGAGATGGGGGCGAAAGAGACCCAGTACTTC
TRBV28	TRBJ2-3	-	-	CASSLAITDTQYF	TGTGCCAGCAGTTTGGCCATCACAGATACGCAGTATTTT
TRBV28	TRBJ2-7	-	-	CASSFRGTLCYF	TGTGCCAGCAGTTTTAGGGGGACCCTCTGCTACTTC
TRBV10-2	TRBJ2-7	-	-	CASSEWEWTYEQYF	TGCGCCAGCAGTGAGTGGGAGTGGACCTACGAGCAGTACTTC
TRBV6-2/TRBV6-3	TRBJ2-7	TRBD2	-	CASSSGTRPRFGTSYEQYF	TGTGCCAGCAGTTCCGGGACTAGACCGAGATTTGGGACGTCCTACGAGCAGTACTTC
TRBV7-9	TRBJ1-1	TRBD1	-	CASSGGGQVHTEAFF	TGTGCCAGCAGCGGTGGGGGACAGGTCCACACTGAAGCTTTCTTT
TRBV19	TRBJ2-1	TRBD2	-	CASSIRLAGRNEQFF	TGTGCCAGTAGTATAAGACTAGCGGGTCGAAATGAGCAGTTCTTC
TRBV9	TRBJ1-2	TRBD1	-	CASSVSVQGNYGYTF	TGTGCCAGCAGCGTTAGTGTACAGGGGAACTATGGCTACACCTTC
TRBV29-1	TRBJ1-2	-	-	CSVDLQRASGYTF	TGCAGCGTTGACCTCCAGCGGGCTTCAGGCTACACCTTC
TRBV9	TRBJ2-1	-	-	CASSTGTNQREQFF	TGTGCCAGCAGCACAGGTACTAACCAGAGGGAGCAGTTCTTC
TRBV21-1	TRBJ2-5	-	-	CASSKWTHAFQETQYF	TGTGCCAGCAGCAAATGGACACATGCCTTCCAAGAGACCCAGTACTTC
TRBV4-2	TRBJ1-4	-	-	CASSQEATVVGGKLFF	TGTGCCAGCAGCCAAGAGGCGACAGTCGTAGGTGGAAAACTGTTTTTT
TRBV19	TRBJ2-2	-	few	CASPSGNTGELFF	TGTGCCAGTCCCAGCGGGAACACCGGGGAGCTGTTTTTT
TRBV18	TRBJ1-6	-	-	CASSPGEGANSPLHF	TGTGCCAGCTCACCCGGCGAAGGGGCAAATTCACCCCTCCACTTT
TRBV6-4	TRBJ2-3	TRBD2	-	CASSDSARGGRALDTQYF	TGTGCCAGCAGTGACTCCGCCCGCGGCGGGAGGGCTTTAGATACGCAGTATTTT
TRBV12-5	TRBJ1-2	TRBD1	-	CASGPTGAPKGYTF	TGTGCTAGTGGCCCTACAGGGGCCCCTAAGGGCTACACCTTC
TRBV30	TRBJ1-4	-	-	CALGRTNEKLFF	TGTGCCTTGGGCAGAACTAATGAAAAACTGTTTTTT
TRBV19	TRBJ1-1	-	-	CASSISQGPEAFF	TGTGCCAGTAGTATTAGCCAGGGGCCTGAAGCTTTCTTT
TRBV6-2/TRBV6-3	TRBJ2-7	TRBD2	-	CASSYEREGRYEQYF	TGTGCCAGCAGTTATGAGCGGGAGGGAAGGTACGAGCAGTACTTC
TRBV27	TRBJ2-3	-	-	CASTPWGGTILVDTQYF	TGTGCCAGCACCCCATGGGGCGGGACCATCTTAGTAGATACGCAGTATTTT